Each of the 5 T cell receptor beta chains below was sequenced from the same sample in a study of human T cells and chemical hapten exposure. Time point denoted: patch test 1, 2 weeks after DPC sensitization. Regarding treatment: therapeutic diphenylcyclopropenone sensitization with weekly scalp DPC. TCRdb re-called the RACE reads through MiXCR, storing one row per CDR3 protein. The sample consists of roughly 86,000 distinct CDR3 sequences, roughly a tenth of them appearing once. The source was whole blood, collected in connection with sensitization to the hapten diphenylcyclopropenone (DPC). The receptors stem from a man aged 35 to 55 with alopecia areata. Some clones in this sample may be carry-over from other donors' samples.

This clonotype was counted a few times. The rearrangement uses TRBV5-1 and TRBJ2-5, with D unclear. The CDR3 sequence is 15 residues long. The V end was cut by 7 bases, the J end by 2 bases, with 18 bases between. Germline lookup yields CDR1 SGHRS and CDR2 YFSETQ. The CDR3 loop is CASGERLPFQETQYF. DNA for the CDR3: TGCGCCAGCGGGGAACGGCTACCCTTTCAAGAGACCCAGTACTTC.

A few counts support this clonotype. V and J are TRBV12-3 or TRBV12-4 and TRBJ2-1; D might be TRBD1 (6 bases). The length of the CDR3 is 14 residues. V lost 5 bases, J lost 8 bases, and 16 bases lay in between. The CDR3 bases are TGTGCCAGCAGTCCTTCAACAGGGCCAGATGAGCAGTTCTTC. It encodes CASSPSTGPDEQFF.

This sequence joins TRBV7-9 and TRBJ2-5, with 7 bases lining up with TRBD1. V dropped 0 bases and J dropped 2; count of bases not matched to a gene: 0. CDR3 length equals 14 residues. Germline values: CDR1 SEHNR, CDR2 FQNEAQ (reference sequence). The CDR3 spells CASSLAGQQETQYF. In nucleotides, the CDR3 is TGTGCCAGCAGCTTAGCGGGACAGCAAGAGACCCAGTACTTC.

This clonotype was detected only a few times. The chain carries TRBV7-3 and TRBJ1-1; possible D gene TRBD1, 5 bases. V dropped 5 bases and J dropped 4 bases, with 11 bases sitting between them. From germline, CDR1 is SGHTA and CDR2 FQGTGA. The CDR3 has 13 residues. CDR3 DNA sequence: TGTGCCAGCAGCCCACCGGACACCACTGAAGCTTTCTTT. Its protein product is CASSPPDTTEAFF.

This clonotype was seen a few times. This chain links TRBV5-1 with TRBJ1-3; D is unresolved. CDR1 and CDR2 (germline): SGHRS, YFSETQ. The CDR3 runs 13 residues. Deletions cut 4 bases from V and 3 bases from J, with 8 bases between. In DNA, the CDR3 is TGCGCCAGCAGCCCGAGCAATGGAAACACCATATATTTT. It translates to CASSPSNGNTIYF.